A selection of T cell receptor beta chains follows, all from one sample in a study of CD8 T cells in ankylosing spondylitis. TCRdb fed the 5' RACE reads into MiXCR, producing one record per CDR3 protein. The sample has approximately 240,000 distinct CDR3 sequences; approximately 10% are singletons. The sequenced sample consisted of blood, either unsorted or a sorted T cell fraction (not recorded which). These receptor sequences come from a male donor with ankylosing spondylitis or in good health (not recorded which). CDR3s include the opening cysteine and the closing phenylalanine or tryptophan. A D gene is named only where the DNA matches it firmly. Rows give clone size only sometimes, using once, few, many, or a class for an expanded clone.

length: 13
D: .
V: TRBV20-1
size: many
J: TRBJ2-3
CDR3: CSARMLATDTQYF
DNA: TGCAGTGCTAGAATGCTAGCGACAGATACGCAGTATTTT

length: 15
D: .
V: TRBV30
size: many
J: TRBJ2-2
CDR3: CAWSVLGLDTGELFF
DNA: TGTGCCTGGAGTGTTTTGGGACTCGACACCGGGGAGCTGTTTTTT

length: 13
D: .
V: TRBV29-1
size: many
J: TRBJ2-1
CDR3: CSAATGLNNEQFF
DNA: TGCAGCGCCGCCACAGGGCTGAACAATGAGCAGTTCTTC

length: 14
D: TRBD1
V: TRBV5-1
size: many
J: TRBJ2-3
CDR3: CASSFGTDPYTQYF
DNA: TGCGCCAGCAGCTTCGGGACAGACCCATATACGCAGTATTTT

length: 14
D: TRBD1
V: TRBV5-1
size: many
J: TRBJ2-7
CDR3: CASTRTGGAYEQYF
DNA: TGCGCCAGTACGCGGACAGGGGGTGCCTACGAGCAGTACTTC

length: 15
D: .
V: TRBV5-5
size: many
J: TRBJ2-1
CDR3: CASLGGGLSYNEQFF
DNA: TGTGCCAGCTTAGGGGGGGGACTCTCCTACAATGAGCAGTTCTTC

length: 16
D: TRBD2
V: TRBV12-3/TRBV12-4
size: .
J: TRBJ2-7
CDR3: CASSLVGLAGPKEQYF
DNA: TGTGCCAGCAGTTTAGTTGGTCTAGCGGGGCCCAAAGAGCAGTACTTC

length: 11
D: .
V: TRBV29-1
size: many
J: TRBJ1-1
CDR3: CSVGVVTEAFF
DNA: TGCAGCGTGGGGGTAGTGACTGAAGCTTTCTTT

length: 14
D: .
V: TRBV20-1
size: many
J: TRBJ2-7
CDR3: CSASLGPISYEQYF
DNA: TGCAGTGCTTCTTTGGGTCCCATCTCCTACGAGCAGTACTTC

length: 14
D: TRBD1
V: TRBV5-1
size: many
J: TRBJ1-4
CDR3: CASSLDPGGEKLFF
DNA: TGCGCCAGCAGCTTGGACCCAGGGGGAGAAAAACTGTTTTTT

length: 14
D: .
V: TRBV25-1
size: few
J: TRBJ1-4
CDR3: CASSESAPSRRLFF
DNA: TGTGCCAGCAGTGAATCAGCACCTTCCAGACGGCTGTTTTTT

length: 15
D: .
V: TRBV20-1
size: many
J: TRBJ2-1
CDR3: CSAREARTLYNEQFF
DNA: TGCAGTGCTAGAGAGGCCAGGACCTTATACAATGAGCAGTTCTTC

length: 14
D: .
V: TRBV3-1
size: many
J: TRBJ2-5
CDR3: CASSQGRRTETQYF
DNA: TGTGCCAGCAGCCAAGGCCGCCGGACAGAGACCCAGTACTTC

length: 13
D: .
V: TRBV28
size: many
J: TRBJ1-5
CDR3: CASSRTVNQPQHF
DNA: TGTGCCAGCAGTCGGACAGTCAATCAGCCCCAGCATTTT

length: 15
D: .
V: TRBV5-1
size: many
J: TRBJ2-1
CDR3: CASSLGGSGYNEQFF
DNA: TGCGCCAGCAGCTTGGGGGGGAGTGGCTACAATGAGCAGTTCTTC

length: 16
D: TRBD2
V: TRBV3-1
size: many
J: TRBJ2-1
CDR3: CASSASGGTPYNEQFF
DNA: TGTGCCAGCAGCGCAAGCGGGGGGACCCCCTACAATGAGCAGTTCTTC

length: 16
D: TRBD1
V: TRBV6-1
size: many
J: TRBJ1-6
CDR3: CASSNTGTGSSSPLHF
DNA: TGTGCCAGCAGCAATACCGGGACAGGATCGAGTTCACCCCTCCACTTT

length: 11
D: .
V: TRBV29-1
size: many
J: TRBJ2-5
CDR3: CSVQATETQYF
DNA: TGCAGCGTTCAGGCGACCGAGACCCAGTACTTC

length: 16
D: .
V: TRBV3-1
size: many
J: TRBJ1-5
CDR3: CASSQDTGGGDQPQHF
DNA: TGTGCCAGCAGCCAAGATACAGGTGGAGGCGATCAGCCCCAGCATTTT

length: 14
D: .
V: TRBV20-1
size: many
J: TRBJ1-5
CDR3: CSARESYSNQPQHF
DNA: TGCAGTGCTAGAGAGAGTTATAGCAATCAGCCCCAGCATTTT

length: 14
D: TRBD1
V: TRBV10-3
size: many
J: TRBJ2-1
CDR3: CAISTGGPYNEQFF
DNA: TGTGCCATCAGTACAGGGGGCCCCTACAATGAGCAGTTCTTC

length: 14
D: TRBD1
V: TRBV7-9
size: few
J: TRBJ1-4
CDR3: CASSDRVPNEKLFF
DNA: TGTGCCAGCAGCGACAGGGTCCCTAATGAAAAACTGTTTTTT

length: 14
D: .
V: TRBV10-1
size: many
J: TRBJ2-4
CDR3: CASSEFGGENIQYF
DNA: TGCGCCAGCAGTGAGTTCGGCGGAGAAAACATTCAGTACTTC

length: 14
D: .
V: TRBV20-1
size: many
J: TRBJ2-3
CDR3: CSADDLRNTDTQYF
DNA: TGCAGTGCTGACGACTTGCGTAATACAGATACGCAGTATTTT

length: 14
D: .
V: TRBV20-1
size: many
J: TRBJ2-1
CDR3: CSALETGRHNEQFF
DNA: TGCAGTGCGTTAGAGACAGGGAGGCACAATGAGCAGTTCTTC

length: 14
D: TRBD1
V: TRBV18
size: few
J: TRBJ1-5
CDR3: CASSLRDRDQPQHF
DNA: TGTGCCAGCTCACTCCGGGACAGAGATCAGCCCCAGCATTTT

length: 17
D: TRBD2
V: TRBV4-1
size: many
J: TRBJ2-1
CDR3: CASSQDLAGPSYNEQFF
DNA: TGCGCCAGCAGCCAAGACCTAGCGGGCCCCTCCTACAATGAGCAGTTCTTC

length: 13
D: .
V: TRBV27
size: many
J: TRBJ2-7
CDR3: CASSRSGRYEQYF
DNA: TGTGCCAGCAGTCGGTCGGGCCGCTACGAGCAGTACTTC

length: 15
D: TRBD1
V: TRBV7-2
size: many
J: TRBJ1-5
CDR3: CASSSGDRGSQPQHF
DNA: TGTGCCAGCAGCTCGGGGGACAGGGGTAGTCAGCCCCAGCATTTT

length: 17
D: TRBD2
V: TRBV7-2
size: many
J: TRBJ2-1
CDR3: CASSLVGGARAGNEQFF
DNA: TGTGCCAGCAGCTTAGTCGGGGGGGCCCGGGCAGGGAATGAGCAGTTCTTC

length: 14
D: .
V: TRBV12-3/TRBV12-4
size: many
J: TRBJ2-4
CDR3: CASRGGESKNIQYF
DNA: TGTGCCAGCAGAGGTGGGGAATCCAAAAACATTCAGTACTTC

length: 13
D: .
V: TRBV29-1
size: .
J: TRBJ2-5
CDR3: CSVDAQGGETQYF
DNA: TGCAGCGTTGATGCCCAGGGAGGAGAGACCCAGTACTTC

length: 18
D: .
V: TRBV30
size: many
J: TRBJ1-1
CDR3: CAWSKGGGPYRMNTEAFF
DNA: TGTGCCTGGAGTAAGGGGGGCGGTCCCTATCGTATGAACACTGAAGCTTTCTTT

length: 15
D: TRBD2
V: TRBV20-1
size: many
J: TRBJ2-3
CDR3: CSAREERGITDTQYF
DNA: TGCAGTGCTAGAGAGGAGCGGGGGATCACAGATACGCAGTATTTT

length: 15
D: .
V: TRBV5-1
size: many
J: TRBJ1-1
CDR3: CASSLVGDGVTEAFF
DNA: TGCGCCAGCAGCTTGGTGGGGGATGGGGTGACTGAAGCTTTCTTT

length: 14
D: .
V: TRBV18
size: few
J: TRBJ2-1
CDR3: CASSPVRPHDEQFF
DNA: TGTGCCAGCTCACCAGTAAGGCCCCATGATGAGCAGTTCTTC

length: 12
D: .
V: TRBV20-1
size: many
J: TRBJ1-2
CDR3: CSAREHSDGYTF
DNA: TGCAGTGCTAGAGAGCACAGTGATGGCTACACCTTC

length: 16
D: TRBD2
V: TRBV10-3
size: many
J: TRBJ2-1
CDR3: CAISESRGSSYNEQFF
DNA: TGTGCCATCAGTGAGTCGCGGGGGAGCTCCTACAATGAGCAGTTCTTC

length: 14
D: .
V: TRBV19
size: .
J: TRBJ2-2
CDR3: CATRQAGNTGELFF
DNA: TGTGCCACTAGACAGGCGGGCAACACCGGGGAGCTGTTTTTT

length: 15
D: .
V: TRBV6-1
size: many
J: TRBJ1-5
CDR3: CASSEGGEPNQPQHF
DNA: TGTGCCAGCAGTGAAGGGGGTGAACCCAATCAGCCCCAGCATTTT

length: 15
D: .
V: TRBV5-1
size: many
J: TRBJ1-6
CDR3: CASSNAQGDDSPLHF
DNA: TGCGCCAGCAGCAACGCCCAGGGAGATGACTCACCCCTCCACTTT

length: 17
D: .
V: TRBV6-5
size: many
J: TRBJ2-1
CDR3: CASSYSKFSEGGFEQFF
DNA: TGTGCCAGCAGTTACTCGAAGTTCTCGGAGGGGGGGTTTGAGCAGTTCTTC

length: 13
D: TRBD1
V: TRBV12-3/TRBV12-4
size: few
J: TRBJ2-4
CDR3: CASRRQGENIQYF
DNA: TGTGCCAGCAGGCGACAGGGAGAAAACATTCAGTACTTC

length: 14
D: .
V: TRBV29-1
size: many
J: TRBJ1-5
CDR3: CSVGAGVSNQPQHF
DNA: TGCAGCGTTGGGGCAGGGGTTAGCAATCAGCCCCAGCATTTT

length: 16
D: TRBD2
V: TRBV5-1
size: many
J: TRBJ2-5
CDR3: CASSWRTSGGGETQYF
DNA: TGCGCCAGCAGCTGGAGGACTAGCGGGGGGGGGGAGACCCAGTACTTC

length: 15
D: .
V: TRBV5-1
size: many
J: TRBJ2-1
CDR3: CASSLAVYSYNEQFF
DNA: TGCGCCAGCAGCTTGGCGGTTTACTCCTACAATGAGCAGTTCTTC

length: 13
D: .
V: TRBV25-1
size: few
J: TRBJ1-1
CDR3: CASSVRGVTEAFF
DNA: TGTGCCAGCAGTGTCAGGGGTGTTACTGAAGCTTTCTTT

length: 13
D: .
V: TRBV20-1
size: many
J: TRBJ2-4
CDR3: CSAQQGTKNIQYF
DNA: TGCAGTGCCCAACAGGGTACTAAAAACATTCAGTACTTC

length: 15
D: .
V: TRBV5-1
size: few
J: TRBJ1-1
CDR3: CASSWGGAPGTEAFF
DNA: TGCGCCAGCAGCTGGGGGGGGGCTCCGGGAACTGAAGCTTTCTTT

length: 15
D: TRBD1
V: TRBV29-1
size: many
J: TRBJ1-5
CDR3: CSVAGQGIGNQPQHF
DNA: TGCAGCGTTGCGGGACAGGGGATTGGCAATCAGCCCCAGCATTTT

length: 16
D: .
V: TRBV7-2
size: many
J: TRBJ1-2
CDR3: CASSPSLGGRNYGYTF
DNA: TGTGCCAGCAGCCCCAGCCTTGGGGGGCGTAACTATGGCTACACCTTC

length: 13
D: .
V: TRBV29-1
size: few
J: TRBJ1-5
CDR3: CSVGELGNQPQHF
DNA: TGCAGCGTAGGGGAATTGGGCAATCAGCCCCAGCATTTT

length: 17
D: .
V: TRBV19
size: many
J: TRBJ2-3
CDR3: CASNPGRWDSPTDTQYF
DNA: TGTGCCAGTAACCCAGGAAGGTGGGACTCCCCCACAGATACGCAGTATTTT